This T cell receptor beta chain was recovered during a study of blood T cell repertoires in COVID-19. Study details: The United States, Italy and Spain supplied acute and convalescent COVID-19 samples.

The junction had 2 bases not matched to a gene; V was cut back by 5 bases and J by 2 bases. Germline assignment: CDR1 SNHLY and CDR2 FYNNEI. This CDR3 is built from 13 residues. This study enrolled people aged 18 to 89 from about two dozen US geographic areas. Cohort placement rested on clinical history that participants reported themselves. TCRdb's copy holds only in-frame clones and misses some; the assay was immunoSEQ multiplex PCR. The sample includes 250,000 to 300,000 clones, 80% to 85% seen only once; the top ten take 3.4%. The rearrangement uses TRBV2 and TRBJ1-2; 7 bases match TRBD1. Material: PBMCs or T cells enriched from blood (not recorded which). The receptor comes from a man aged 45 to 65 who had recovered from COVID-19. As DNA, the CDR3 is TGTGCCAGCAGTCCACAGGGGAACTATGGCTACACCTTC. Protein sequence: CASSPQGNYGYTF.